This TCR beta chain was observed in a study of CD8+CD57+ T cells in acquired aplastic anemia. In the study overall: The sorted CD4+ and CD8+ cells yielded an average approximately 3.3 ug of DNA. General study points: Common to patients and controls were roughly 30 CD8+ CDR3 sequences.

Genomic DNA served as template for TCR beta VDJ and CDR3 profiling. A single record per CDR3 protein comes from TCRdb applying MiXCR to the reads. The table lists 200,000 to 250,000 distinct CDR3 sequences, over 55% of them singletons. Patients selected for sequencing had displayed CD8+CD57+ cell expansion by flow cytometry. There were no patients without severe acquired aplastic anemia. No patient had been given any therapy when blood was sampled. The CDR3 consists of 11 residues. CDR1 is SGHRS and CDR2 is YFSETQ in the germline V gene. Trimming took off 7 bases at V and 3 bases at J, with 7 bases between the two ends. This clonotype was seen more than once but under ten times. Its antigen is not known.

The clonotype was recovered from a human donor with aplastic anemia. The chain uses TRBV5-1 and TRBJ1-1; D is uncertain. The specimen sequenced was sorted CD4+, CD8+, or CD8+CD57+ T cells (not recorded which) from PBMCs. The CDR3 region is CASQDHTEAFF. CDR3 nucleotides: TGCGCCAGCCAGGATCACACTGAAGCTTTCTTT.